The sample holds one count of the clone carrying this TCR beta chain. Only in-frame clones appear in the TCRdb table, and some are missing; sequencing was by immunoSEQ multiplex PCR. The sample consists of about 660,000 clones, 88% of them appearing once. This record belongs to a study of shared T cell receptors in the human thymus. The trim removed 4 bases at V and 6 bases at J, leaving 8 bases unmatched. Germline-derived CDR1 and CDR2 are LGHNT and FRNRAP. The CDR3 spans 15 residues. This sample was shared with a second study, whose subject was human thymus T cells.

The TCR comes from a boy in the first two years of life with a congenital heart defect. Sequencing was performed on thymocytes. This chain connects TRBV12-5 to TRBJ2-7, with 11 bases matching TRBD2. In DNA, the CDR3 is TGTGCTAGTGGTTGGCTACTAGCGGGAGTGGGCGAGCAGTACTTC. Encoded protein: CASGWLLAGVGEQYF.